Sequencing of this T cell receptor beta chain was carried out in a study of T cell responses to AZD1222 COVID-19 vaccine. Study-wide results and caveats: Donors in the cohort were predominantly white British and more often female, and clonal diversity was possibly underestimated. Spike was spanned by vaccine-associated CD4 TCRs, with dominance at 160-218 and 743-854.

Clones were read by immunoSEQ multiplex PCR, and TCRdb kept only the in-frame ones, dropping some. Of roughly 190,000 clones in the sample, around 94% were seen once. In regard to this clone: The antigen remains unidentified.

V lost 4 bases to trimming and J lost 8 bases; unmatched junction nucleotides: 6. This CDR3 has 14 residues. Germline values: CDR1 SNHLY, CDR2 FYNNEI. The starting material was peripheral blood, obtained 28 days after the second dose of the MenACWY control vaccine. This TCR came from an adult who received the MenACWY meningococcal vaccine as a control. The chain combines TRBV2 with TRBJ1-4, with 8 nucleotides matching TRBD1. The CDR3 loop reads CASSADRGGEKLFF. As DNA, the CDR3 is TGTGCCAGCAGTGCCGACAGGGGCGGGGAAAAACTGTTTTTT.